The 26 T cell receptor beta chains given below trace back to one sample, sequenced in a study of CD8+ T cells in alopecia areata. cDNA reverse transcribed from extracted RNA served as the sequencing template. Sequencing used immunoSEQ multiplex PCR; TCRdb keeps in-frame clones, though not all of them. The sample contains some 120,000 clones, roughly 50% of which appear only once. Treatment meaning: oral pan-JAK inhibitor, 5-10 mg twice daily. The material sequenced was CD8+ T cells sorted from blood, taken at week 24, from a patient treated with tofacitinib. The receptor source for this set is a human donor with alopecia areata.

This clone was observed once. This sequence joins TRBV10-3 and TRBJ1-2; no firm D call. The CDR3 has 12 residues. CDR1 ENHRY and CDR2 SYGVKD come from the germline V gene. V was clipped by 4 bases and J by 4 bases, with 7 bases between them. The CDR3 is CAISGGVYGYTF. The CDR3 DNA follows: TGTGCCATCAGTGGCGGCGTCTATGGCTACACCTTC.

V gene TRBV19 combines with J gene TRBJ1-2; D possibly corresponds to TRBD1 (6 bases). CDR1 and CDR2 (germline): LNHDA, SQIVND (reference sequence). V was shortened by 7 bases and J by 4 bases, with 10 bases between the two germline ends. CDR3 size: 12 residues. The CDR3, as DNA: TGTGCCAGTAAACAGGGAAGCTATGGCTACACCTTC. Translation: CASKQGSYGYTF.

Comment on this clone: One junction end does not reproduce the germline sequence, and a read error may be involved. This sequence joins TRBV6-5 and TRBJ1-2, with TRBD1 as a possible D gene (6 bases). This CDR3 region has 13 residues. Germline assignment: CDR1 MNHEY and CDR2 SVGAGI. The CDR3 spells CAISEEDSGGYTF. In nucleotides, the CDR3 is TGTGCCATCAGTGAGGAGGACAGTGGCGGCTACACCTTC.

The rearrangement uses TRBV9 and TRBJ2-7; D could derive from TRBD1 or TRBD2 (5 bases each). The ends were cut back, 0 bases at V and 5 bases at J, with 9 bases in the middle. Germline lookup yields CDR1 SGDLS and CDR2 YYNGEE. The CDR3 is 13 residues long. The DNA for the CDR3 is TGTGCCAGCAGCGTAGGAGGGGACGACGAGCAGTACTTC. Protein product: CASSVGGDDEQYF. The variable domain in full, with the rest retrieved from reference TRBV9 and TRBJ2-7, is DSGVTQTPKHLITATGQRVTLRCSPRSGDLSVYWYQQSLDQGLQFLIQYYNGEERAKGNILERFSAQQFPDLHSELNLSSLELGDSALYFCASSVGGDDEQYFGPGTRLTVT.

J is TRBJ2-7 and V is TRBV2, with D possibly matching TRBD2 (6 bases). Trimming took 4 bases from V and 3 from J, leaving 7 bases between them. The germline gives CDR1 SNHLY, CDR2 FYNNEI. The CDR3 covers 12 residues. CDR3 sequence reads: CASSGGDYEQYF. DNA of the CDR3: TGTGCCAGCAGTGGGGGGGACTACGAGCAGTACTTC.

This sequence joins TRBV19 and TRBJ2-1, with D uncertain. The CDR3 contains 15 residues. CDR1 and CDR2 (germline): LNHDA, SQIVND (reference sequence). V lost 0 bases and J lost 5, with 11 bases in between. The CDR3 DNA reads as TGTGCCAGTAGTATAGATTCCGAGGAAGACAATGAGCAGTTCTTC. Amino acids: CASSIDSEEDNEQFF.

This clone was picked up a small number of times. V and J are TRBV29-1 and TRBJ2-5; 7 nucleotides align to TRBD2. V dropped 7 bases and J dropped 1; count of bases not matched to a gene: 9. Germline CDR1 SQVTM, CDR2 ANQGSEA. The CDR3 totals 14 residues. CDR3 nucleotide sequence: TGCAGCGCCGCCGGACTAGTCCCCCAAGAGACCCAGTACTTC. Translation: CSAAGLVPQETQYF.

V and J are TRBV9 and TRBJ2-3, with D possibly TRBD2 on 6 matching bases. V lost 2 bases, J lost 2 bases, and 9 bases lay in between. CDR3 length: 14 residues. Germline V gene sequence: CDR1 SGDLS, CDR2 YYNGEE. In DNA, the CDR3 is TGTGCCAGCAGCGTGCGGGACTTCACAGATACGCAGTATTTT. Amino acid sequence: CASSVRDFTDTQYF. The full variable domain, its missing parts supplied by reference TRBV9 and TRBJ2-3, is DSGVTQTPKHLITATGQRVTLRCSPRSGDLSVYWYQQSLDQGLQFLIQYYNGEERAKGNILERFSAQQFPDLHSELNLSSLELGDSALYFCASSVRDFTDTQYFGPGTRLTVL.

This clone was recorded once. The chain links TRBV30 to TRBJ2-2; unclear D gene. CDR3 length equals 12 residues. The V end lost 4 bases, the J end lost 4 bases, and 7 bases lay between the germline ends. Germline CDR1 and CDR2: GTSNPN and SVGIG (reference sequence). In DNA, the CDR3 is TGTGCCTGGACTTACTTCACCGGGGAGCTGTTTTTT. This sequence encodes CAWTYFTGELFF.

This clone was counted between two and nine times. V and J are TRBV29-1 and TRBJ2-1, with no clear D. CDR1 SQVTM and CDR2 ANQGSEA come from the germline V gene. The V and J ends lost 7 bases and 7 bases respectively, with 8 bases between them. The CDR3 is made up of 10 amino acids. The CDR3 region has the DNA TGCAGCGCCGAGTCGAATGAGCAGTTCTTC. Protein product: CSAESNEQFF.

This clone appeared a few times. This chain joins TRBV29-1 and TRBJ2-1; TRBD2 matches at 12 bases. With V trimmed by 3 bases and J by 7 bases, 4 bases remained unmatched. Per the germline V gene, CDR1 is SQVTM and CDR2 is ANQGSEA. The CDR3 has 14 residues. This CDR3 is CSVEPSGGANEQFF. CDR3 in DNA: TGCAGCGTTGAGCCTAGCGGGGGGGCAAATGAGCAGTTCTTC.

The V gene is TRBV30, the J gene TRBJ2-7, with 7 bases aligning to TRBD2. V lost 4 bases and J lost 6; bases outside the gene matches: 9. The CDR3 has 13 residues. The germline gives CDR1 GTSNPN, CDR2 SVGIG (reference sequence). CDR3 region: CAWKKGLVGEQYF. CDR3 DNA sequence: TGTGCCTGGAAGAAAGGACTAGTCGGCGAGCAGTACTTC.

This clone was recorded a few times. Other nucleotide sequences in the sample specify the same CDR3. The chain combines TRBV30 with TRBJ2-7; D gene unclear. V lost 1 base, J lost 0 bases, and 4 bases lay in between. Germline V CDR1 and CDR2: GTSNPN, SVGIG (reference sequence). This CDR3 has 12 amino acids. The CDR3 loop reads CAWSAGSYEQYF. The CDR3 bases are TGTGCCTGGAGTGCCGGCTCCTACGAGCAGTACTTC.

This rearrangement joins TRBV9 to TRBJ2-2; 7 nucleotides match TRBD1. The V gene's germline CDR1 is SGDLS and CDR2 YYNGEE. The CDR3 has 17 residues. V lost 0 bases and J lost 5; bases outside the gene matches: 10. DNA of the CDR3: TGTGCCAGCAGCGTAGGAGGAAGGGGGCGTCGGACCGGGGAGCTGTTTTTT. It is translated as CASSVGGRGRRTGELFF.

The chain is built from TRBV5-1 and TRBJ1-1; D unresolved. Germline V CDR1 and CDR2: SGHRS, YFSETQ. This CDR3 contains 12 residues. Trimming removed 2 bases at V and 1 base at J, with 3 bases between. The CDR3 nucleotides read TGCGCCAGCAGCTTTACGAACACTGAAGCTTTCTTT. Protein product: CASSFTNTEAFF.

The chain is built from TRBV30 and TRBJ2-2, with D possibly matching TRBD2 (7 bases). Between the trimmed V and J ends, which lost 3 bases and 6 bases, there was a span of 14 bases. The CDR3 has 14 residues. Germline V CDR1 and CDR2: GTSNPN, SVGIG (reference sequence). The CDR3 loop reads CAWRVRGGPGELFF. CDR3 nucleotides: TGTGCCTGGAGGGTAAGGGGGGGGCCCGGGGAGCTGTTTTTT.

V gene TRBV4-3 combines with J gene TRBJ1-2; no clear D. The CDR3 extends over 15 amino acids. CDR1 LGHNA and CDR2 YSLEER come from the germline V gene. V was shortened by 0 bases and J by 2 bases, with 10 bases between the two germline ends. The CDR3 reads CASSQDPGGNYGYTF. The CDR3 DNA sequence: TGCGCCAGCAGCCAAGACCCAGGTGGGAACTATGGCTACACCTTC.

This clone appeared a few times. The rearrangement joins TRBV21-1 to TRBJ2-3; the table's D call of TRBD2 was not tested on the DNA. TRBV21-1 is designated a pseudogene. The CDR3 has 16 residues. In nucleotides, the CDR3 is TGTGCCAGCAGCAAACTCGGGACTCCTAGCACAGATACGCAGTATTTT. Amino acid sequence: CASSKLGTPSTDTQYF.

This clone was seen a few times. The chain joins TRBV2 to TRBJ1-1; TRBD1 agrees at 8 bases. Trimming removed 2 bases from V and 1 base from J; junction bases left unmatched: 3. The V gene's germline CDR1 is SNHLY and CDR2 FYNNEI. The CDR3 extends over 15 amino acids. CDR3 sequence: CASSERQGANTEAFF. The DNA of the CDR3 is TGTGCCAGCAGTGAAAGGCAGGGGGCGAACACTGAAGCTTTCTTT. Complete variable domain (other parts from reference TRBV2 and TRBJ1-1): EPEVTQTPSHQVTQMGQEVILRCVPISNHLYFYWYRQILGQKVEFLVSFYNNEISEKSEIFDDQFSVERPDGSNFTLKIRSTKLEDSAMYFCASSERQGANTEAFFGQGTRLTVV.

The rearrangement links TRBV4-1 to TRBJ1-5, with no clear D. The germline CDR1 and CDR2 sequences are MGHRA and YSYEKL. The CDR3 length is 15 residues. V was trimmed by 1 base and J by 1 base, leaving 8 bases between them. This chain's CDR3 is CASSQGAESNQPQHF. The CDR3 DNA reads TGCGCCAGCAGCCAAGGGGCGGAAAGCAATCAGCCCCAGCATTTT.

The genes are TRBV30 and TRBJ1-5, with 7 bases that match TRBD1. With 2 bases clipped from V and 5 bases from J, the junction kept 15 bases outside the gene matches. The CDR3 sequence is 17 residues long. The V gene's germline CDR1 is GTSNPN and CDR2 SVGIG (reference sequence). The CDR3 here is CAWSSYSAGTADQPQHF. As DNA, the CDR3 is TGTGCCTGGAGTTCATACTCGGCCGGGACAGCGGATCAGCCCCAGCATTTT.

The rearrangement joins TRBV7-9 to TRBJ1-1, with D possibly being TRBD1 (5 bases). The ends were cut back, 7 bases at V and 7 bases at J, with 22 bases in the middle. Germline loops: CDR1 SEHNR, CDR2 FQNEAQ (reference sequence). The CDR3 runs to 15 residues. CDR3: CASTLRDGTAHEAFF. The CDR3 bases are TGTGCCAGCACCTTGAGGGACGGGACGGCGCATGAAGCTTTCTTT.

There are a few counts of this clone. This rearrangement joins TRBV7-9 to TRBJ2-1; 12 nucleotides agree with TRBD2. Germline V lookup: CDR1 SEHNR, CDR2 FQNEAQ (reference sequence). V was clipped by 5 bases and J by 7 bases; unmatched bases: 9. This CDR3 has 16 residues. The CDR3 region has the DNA TGTGCCAGCAGCCATCCTAGGACTAGCGGGGAGAATGAGCAGTTCTTC. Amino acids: CASSHPRTSGENEQFF.

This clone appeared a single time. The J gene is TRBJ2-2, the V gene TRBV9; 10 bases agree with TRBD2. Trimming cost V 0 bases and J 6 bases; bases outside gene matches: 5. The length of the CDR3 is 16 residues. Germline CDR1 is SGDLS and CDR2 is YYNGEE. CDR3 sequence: CASSVVGTSVSGELFF. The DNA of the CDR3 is TGTGCCAGCAGCGTAGTAGGGACTAGCGTCTCCGGGGAGCTGTTTTTT.

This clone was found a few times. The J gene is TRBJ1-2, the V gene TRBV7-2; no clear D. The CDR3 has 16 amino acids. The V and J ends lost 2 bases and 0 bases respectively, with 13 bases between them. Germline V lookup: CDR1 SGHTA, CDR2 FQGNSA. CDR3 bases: TGTGCCAGCAGCTTAACCCCAGACACGGCTAACTATGGCTACACCTTC. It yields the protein CASSLTPDTANYGYTF.

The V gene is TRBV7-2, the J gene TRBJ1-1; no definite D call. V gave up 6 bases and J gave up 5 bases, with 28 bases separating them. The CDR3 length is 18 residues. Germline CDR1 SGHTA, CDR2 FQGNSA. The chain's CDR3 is CASRGPGRIDKGRTEAFF. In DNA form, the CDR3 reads TGTGCCAGCAGAGGACCGGGCAGGATAGACAAAGGGAGGACTGAAGCTTTCTTT.